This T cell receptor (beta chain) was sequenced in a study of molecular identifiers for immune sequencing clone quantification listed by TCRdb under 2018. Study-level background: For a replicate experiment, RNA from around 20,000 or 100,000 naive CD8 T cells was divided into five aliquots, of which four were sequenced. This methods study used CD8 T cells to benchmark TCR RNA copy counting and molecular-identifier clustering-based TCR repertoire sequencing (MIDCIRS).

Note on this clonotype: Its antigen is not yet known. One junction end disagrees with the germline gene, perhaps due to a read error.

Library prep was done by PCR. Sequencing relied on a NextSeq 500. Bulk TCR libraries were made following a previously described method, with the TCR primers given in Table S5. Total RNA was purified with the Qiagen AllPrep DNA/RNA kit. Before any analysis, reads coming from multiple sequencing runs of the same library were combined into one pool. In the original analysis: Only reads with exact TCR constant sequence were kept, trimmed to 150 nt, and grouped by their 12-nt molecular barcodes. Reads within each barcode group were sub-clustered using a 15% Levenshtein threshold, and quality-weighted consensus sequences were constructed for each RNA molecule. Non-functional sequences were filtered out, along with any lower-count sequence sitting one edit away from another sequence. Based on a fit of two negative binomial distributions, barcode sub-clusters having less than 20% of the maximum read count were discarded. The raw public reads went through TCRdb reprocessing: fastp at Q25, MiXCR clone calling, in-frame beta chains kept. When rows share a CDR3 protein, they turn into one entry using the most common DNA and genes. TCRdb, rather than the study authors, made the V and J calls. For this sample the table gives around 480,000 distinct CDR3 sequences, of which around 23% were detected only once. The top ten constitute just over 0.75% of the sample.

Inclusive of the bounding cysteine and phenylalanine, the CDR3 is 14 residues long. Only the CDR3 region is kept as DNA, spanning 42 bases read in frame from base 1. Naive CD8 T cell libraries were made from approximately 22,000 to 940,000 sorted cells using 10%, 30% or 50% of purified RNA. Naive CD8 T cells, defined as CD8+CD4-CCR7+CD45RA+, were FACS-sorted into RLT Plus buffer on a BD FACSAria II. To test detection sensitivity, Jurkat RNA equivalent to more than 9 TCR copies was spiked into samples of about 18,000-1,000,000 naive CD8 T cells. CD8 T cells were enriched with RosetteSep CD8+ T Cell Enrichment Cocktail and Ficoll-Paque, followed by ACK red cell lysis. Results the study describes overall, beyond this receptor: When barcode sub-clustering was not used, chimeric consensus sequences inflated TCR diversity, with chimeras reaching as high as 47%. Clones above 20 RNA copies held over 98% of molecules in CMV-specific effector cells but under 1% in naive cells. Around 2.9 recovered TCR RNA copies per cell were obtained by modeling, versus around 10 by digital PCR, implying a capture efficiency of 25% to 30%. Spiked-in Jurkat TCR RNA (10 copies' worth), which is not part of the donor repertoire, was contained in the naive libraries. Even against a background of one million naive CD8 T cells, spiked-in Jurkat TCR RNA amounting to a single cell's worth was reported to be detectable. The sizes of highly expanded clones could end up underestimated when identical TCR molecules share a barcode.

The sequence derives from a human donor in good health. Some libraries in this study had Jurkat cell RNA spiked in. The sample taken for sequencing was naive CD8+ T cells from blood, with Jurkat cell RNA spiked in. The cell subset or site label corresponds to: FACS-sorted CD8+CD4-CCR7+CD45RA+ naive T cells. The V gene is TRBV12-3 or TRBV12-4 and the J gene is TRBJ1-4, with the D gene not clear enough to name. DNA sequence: TGTGCCAGCAGTTTAAACAGCTATAATGAAAAACTGATTTTT. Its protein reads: CASSLNSYNEKLIF.